A single sample gave rise to the 32 T cell receptor beta chains below, sequenced in a study of T-cell reconstitution after alpha-beta-depleted transplantation in children. As it was prepared, the TCRbeta library received unique molecular identifiers. MiXCR was run by TCRdb on the PCR reads, yielding one entry per CDR3 protein. The sample lists around 370,000 distinct CDR3 sequences, 10% to 13% occurring once. The material was PBMCs from the stem cell graft donor, obtained from the stem cell graft. These receptors all come from a human donor who donated a stem cell graft to a child with acute lymphoblastic leukemia.

In this sample, this clonotype turned up many times. J is TRBJ2-1 and V is TRBV11-2, with 9 bases matching TRBD2. J lost 4 bases, V lost 5 bases, and 6 bases had no gene match. This CDR3 spans 15 amino acids. The germline CDR1 and CDR2 sequences are SGHAT and FQNNGV. The CDR3 spells CASSPWTSDYNEQFF. The CDR3, as DNA: TGTGCCAGCAGCCCCTGGACTAGCGATTACAATGAGCAGTTCTTC. Using reference TRBV11-2 and TRBJ2-1 for the parts outside the CDR3, the full variable domain is EAGVAQSPRYKIIEKRQSVAFWCNPISGHATLYWYQQILGQGPKLLIQFQNNGVVDDSQLPKDRFSAERLKGVDSTLKIQPAKLEDSAVYLCASSPWTSDYNEQFFGPGTRLTVL.

This clonotype has only a few counts. Written as DNA, the CDR3 is TGCAGTGCTAGAGGGCCAACAGGGATGAACAATCAGCCCCAGCATTTT. It specifies CSARGPTGMNNQPQHF. The J gene is TRBJ1-5, the V gene TRBV20-1; TRBD1 is a possible D gene (6 bases). Germline loops: CDR1 DFQATT, CDR2 SNEGSKA (reference sequence). Trimming removed 1 base at V and 3 bases at J, with 16 bases between. This CDR3 region has 16 residues.

The V and J genes are TRBV20-1 and TRBJ2-2; 11 bases line up with TRBD2. J was trimmed by 7 bases and V by 6 bases; bases with no gene match: 10. Germline V gene data show CDR1 as DFQATT and CDR2 as SNEGSKA (reference sequence). CDR3 length: 15 amino acids. The CDR3 DNA reads TGCAGTGCCCGCCTAGCGGGAGGACACATCGGGGAGCTGTTTTTT. The encoded protein is CSARLAGGHIGELFF.

This clonotype was counted many times. The chain employs TRBV12-3 or TRBV12-4 and TRBJ2-7, with TRBD1 matching over 9 bases. J was trimmed by 0 bases and V by 1 base; bases with no gene match: 1. CDR3 length: 15 amino acids. The CDR3 sequence is CASSLGTGASYEQYF. The CDR3 coding sequence is TGTGCCAGCAGTTTAGGGACAGGGGCCTCCTACGAGCAGTACTTC.

For this clonotype: A read error may produce the germline difference seen at one junction end. The rearrangement links TRBV10-2 to TRBJ2-7; D gene ambiguous. This CDR3 region has 11 residues. The germline V gene encodes CDR1 WSHSY and CDR2 SAAADI. CDR3 coding DNA: TGCGCCAGCAGTGACCTATACGGGCAGTACTTC. This gives the protein CASSDLYGQYF.

This rearrangement joins TRBV29-1 to TRBJ2-1; 7 bases fit TRBD1. CDR1 and CDR2 (germline): SQVTM, ANQGSEA. This CDR3 spans 13 amino acids. The ends lost 4 bases at V and 8 bases at J; junction bases unmatched: 8. The CDR3 loop is CSVGQGVNDEQFF. CDR3 nucleotide sequence: TGCAGCGTTGGACAGGGAGTTAATGATGAGCAGTTCTTC.

This clonotype was observed at least ten times. This rearrangement joins TRBV5-1 to TRBJ2-7, with D uncertain. Per the germline V gene, CDR1 is SGHRS and CDR2 is YFSETQ. The CDR3 runs 14 residues. V gave up 2 bases and J gave up 2 bases, with 11 bases separating them. The CDR3 DNA reads as TGCGCCAGCAGCTTTGGAATCGGAGCCTACGAGCAGTACTTC. Translating it yields CASSFGIGAYEQYF. The whole variable domain, filled in from reference TRBV5-1 and TRBJ2-7, reads KAGVTQTPRYLIKTRGQQVTLSCSPISGHRSVSWYQQTPGQGLQFLFEYFSETQRNKGNFPGRFSGRQFSNSRSEMNVSTLELGDSALYLCASSFGIGAYEQYFGPGTRLTVT.

A few counts support this clonotype. The V call is TRBV27, the J call TRBJ1-5; 8 nucleotides agree with TRBD1. The CDR3 length is 16 residues. Trimming removed 6 bases from V and 0 bases from J; junction bases left unmatched: 7. Germline loops: CDR1 MNHEY, CDR2 SMNVEV (reference sequence). CDR3 amino acids: CASSPWTGSSNQPQHF. The CDR3 region has the DNA TGTGCCAGCAGCCCCTGGACAGGGTCTAGCAATCAGCCCCAGCATTTT.

The chain is built from TRBV28 and TRBJ1-2; TRBD1 matches 7 bases. Germline V gene sequence: CDR1 MDHEN, CDR2 SYDVKM. V trimming: 6 bases; J trimming: 2 bases; junction bases outside the gene matches: 0. The CDR3 has 12 amino acids. CDR3 DNA: TGTGCCAGCAGGGGACAGAACTATGGCTACACCTTC. Translated, it gives CASRGQNYGYTF.

This clonotype was seen a handful of times. The chain couples TRBV7-6 to TRBJ1-1, with D tentatively TRBD1 (6 bases). This CDR3 spans 14 amino acids. Trimming removed 7 bases at V and 3 bases at J, with 15 bases between. Looked up from germline, CDR1 is SGHVS and CDR2 is FNYEAQ. The CDR3 loop reads CASTYGGPDTEAFF. The CDR3 DNA follows: TGTGCCAGCACCTACGGGGGCCCAGACACTGAAGCTTTCTTT.

This sequence joins TRBV15 and TRBJ2-5; either TRBD1 or TRBD2 may supply D (5 bases each). Trimming took 1 base from V and 14 from J, leaving 14 bases between them. Looked up from germline, CDR1 is LNHNV and CDR2 is YYDKDF (reference sequence). This CDR3 is built from 12 residues. In nucleotides, the CDR3 is TGTGCCACCAGCAGAGGATCCGGGACCCCTTACTTC. Translation: CATSRGSGTPYF. The full variable domain, its missing parts supplied by reference TRBV15 and TRBJ2-5, is DAMVIQNPRYQVTQFGKPVTLSCSQTLNHNVMYWYQQKSSQAPKLLFHYYDKDFNNEADTPDNFQSRRPNTSFCFLDIRSPGLGDTAMYLCATSRGSGTPYFGPGTRLLVL.

V and J are TRBV12-3 or TRBV12-4 and TRBJ1-5, with a tentative D call TRBD1 (5 bases). The V end was cut by 3 bases, the J end by 1 base, with 16 bases between. CDR3 length: 17 residues. CDR3 sequence (DNA): TGTGCCAGCAGTTTTTTTCCAGGGTGGGAAAGCAATCAGCCCCAGCATTTT. Encoded protein: CASSFFPGWESNQPQHF.

CDR3 DNA sequence: TGTGCCAGCAGCTCAGGACCTACCACCTACAATGAGCAGTTCTTC. The encoded protein is CASSSGPTTYNEQFF. The chain recombines TRBV7-8 with TRBJ2-1; D is uncertain. CDR1 and CDR2 (germline): SGHVS, FQNEAQ. Trimming cost V 4 bases and J 2 bases, with 12 bases left between them. This CDR3 spans 15 amino acids.

This clonotype has only a few counts. The chain is built from TRBV12-3 or TRBV12-4 and TRBJ1-5; 7 bases agree with TRBD1. This CDR3 comprises 14 residues. Trimming cost V 10 bases and J 2 bases; bases outside gene matches: 8. The CDR3 region has the DNA TGTGCCACCTCGGGCGACAGGGGCAATCAGCCCCAGCATTTT. It yields the protein CATSGDRGNQPQHF.

This chain uses TRBV6-2 or TRBV6-3 with TRBJ1-5; D is possibly TRBD1 (6 bases). From germline, CDR1 is MNHEY and CDR2 SVGEGT. V was trimmed by 0 bases and J by 2 bases, leaving 14 bases between them. The length of the CDR3 is 17 residues. The CDR3 DNA sequence: TGTGCCAGCAGTTACTCCCACAGGGTGAGAGGCAATCAGCCCCAGCATTTT. It codes for CASSYSHRVRGNQPQHF.

This clonotype was recorded at least ten times. This chain uses TRBV5-1 with TRBJ1-1; 7 bases match TRBD1. Germline CDR1 reads SGHRS; CDR2 reads YFSETQ. J was trimmed by 4 bases and V by 4 bases; bases with no gene match: 4. This CDR3 contains 13 residues. CDR3 sequence reads: CASSTTGSTEAFF. CDR3 coding DNA: TGCGCCAGCAGCACGACAGGGAGCACTGAAGCTTTCTTT.

A few counts support this clonotype. This rearrangement joins TRBV24-1 to TRBJ2-7; D ambiguous. Germline-derived CDR1 and CDR2 are KGHDR and SFDVKD. Trimming pared 9 bases from V and 3 bases from J, leaving 11 bases between. This CDR3 spans 12 amino acids. CDR3 in DNA: TGTGCCACCGGATGGACCGACTACGAGCAGTACTTC. It specifies CATGWTDYEQYF.

This clonotype was found a few times. In DNA, the CDR3 is TGCAGCGGGCTCACAGGTCTTATCGGCACAGATACGCAGTATTTT. The encoded protein is CSGLTGLIGTDTQYF. The chain carries TRBV29-1 and TRBJ2-3; the D gene is possibly TRBD1 (5 bases). The CDR3 contains 15 residues. The germline gives CDR1 SQVTM, CDR2 ANQGSEA. The ends were cut back, 7 bases at V and 1 base at J, with 18 bases in the middle.

This clonotype was observed a handful of times. The chain recombines TRBV3-1 with TRBJ1-1, with 9 bases matching TRBD1. Germline values: CDR1 LGHDT, CDR2 YNNKEL (reference sequence). Trimming took 1 base from V and 5 from J; bases not matched to a gene: 8. The CDR3 has 16 residues. The DNA for the CDR3 is TGTGCCAGCAGCCAAGGGTCAGGACAGGGGAGGACTGAAGCTTTCTTT. Translating it yields CASSQGSGQGRTEAFF.

This clonotype has a count of ten or more. The chain employs TRBV4-1 and TRBJ2-7; D might be TRBD2 (6 bases). The CDR3 contains 16 residues. Germline V gene lookup returns CDR1 MGHRA and CDR2 YSYEKL. Trimming removed 6 bases from V and 1 base from J, with 19 bases in between. CDR3 protein: CASSQGGLATSYEQYF. The CDR3 bases are TGCGCCAGCAGTCAGGGAGGCCTAGCGACATCCTACGAGCAGTACTTC.

The V gene is TRBV10-3, the J gene TRBJ1-1; D may be TRBD1 (6 bases). The CDR3 spans 17 residues. Trimming pared 3 bases from V and 4 bases from J, leaving 21 bases between. Germline CDR1 is ENHRY and CDR2 is SYGVKD. CDR3: CAISDWGGARDPTEAFF. For the CDR3, the DNA is TGTGCCATCAGTGACTGGGGGGGGGCGCGGGACCCCACTGAAGCTTTCTTT.

V is TRBV20-1 and J is TRBJ2-3; tentative D call: TRBD2 (5 bases). CDR1 and CDR2 from the germline V gene are DFQATT and SNEGSKA (reference sequence). There are 13 residues in the CDR3. V was cut by 6 bases and J by 2 bases, with 12 bases left in between. The CDR3 is CSAPADHTDTQYF. CDR3 DNA sequence: TGCAGTGCCCCAGCGGACCACACAGATACGCAGTATTTT.

This clonotype was seen a few times. This chain connects TRBV27 to TRBJ2-3; unclear D gene. This CDR3 region has 14 residues. Trimming pared 7 bases from V and 2 bases from J, leaving 13 bases between. Looked up from germline, CDR1 is MNHEY and CDR2 is SMNVEV (reference sequence). This CDR3 reads CASMGGYHTDTQYF. CDR3 nucleotides: TGTGCCAGCATGGGCGGTTACCACACAGATACGCAGTATTTT.

The chain combines TRBV12-3 or TRBV12-4 with TRBJ1-1, with D unresolved. V was clipped by 3 bases and J by 0 bases, with 8 bases between them. The CDR3 has 14 residues. Here the CDR3 reads CASSFFNLNTEAFF. DNA of the CDR3: TGTGCCAGCAGTTTTTTCAACCTGAACACTGAAGCTTTCTTT.

V and J are TRBV5-1 and TRBJ1-5, with D uncertain. This CDR3 has 15 residues. V was clipped by 0 bases and J by 0 bases, with 7 bases between them. Germline V gives CDR1 SGHRS, CDR2 YFSETQ. The CDR3: CASSLGVGSNQPQHF. CDR3 in DNA: TGCGCCAGCAGCTTGGGTGTCGGTAGCAATCAGCCCCAGCATTTT.

The chain uses TRBV7-3 and TRBJ2-1; TRBD2 is a possible D gene (6 bases). The V end was cut by 4 bases, the J end by 3 bases, with 13 bases between. Looked up from germline, CDR1 is SGHTA and CDR2 is FQGTGA. The CDR3 covers 15 residues. DNA for the CDR3: TGTGCCAGCAGCTCCCCGGACGGGGGCTACAATGAGCAGTTCTTC. Protein sequence: CASSSPDGGYNEQFF.

This clonotype has just a few counts. The CDR3 protein is CASSPRPGQGSSYEQYF. The CDR3 DNA reads as TGTGCCAGCTCACCACGGCCGGGACAGGGGAGCTCCTACGAGCAGTACTTC. The chain carries TRBV18 and TRBJ2-7; TRBD1 agrees at 10 bases. Trimming at V came to 1 base and at J to 0 bases, leaving 6 bases not matched to a gene. Germline assignment: CDR1 KGHSH and CDR2 LQKENI. The CDR3 is made up of 17 amino acids.

The gene calls are TRBV4-1 and TRBJ1-4; 8 bases agree with TRBD1. In germline, CDR1 is MGHRA, CDR2 YSYEKL. V gave up 0 bases and J gave up 0 bases; unmatched junction bases: 6. CDR3 size: 18 residues. The chain's CDR3 is CASSQELGQGATNEKLFF. Written as DNA, the CDR3 is TGCGCCAGCAGCCAAGAACTAGGACAGGGCGCAACTAATGAAAAACTGTTTTTT.

This clonotype was detected many times. The CDR3 sequence is CATSRDRARETQYF. Written as DNA, the CDR3 is TGTGCCACCAGCAGAGATCGAGCCCGGGAGACCCAGTACTTC. This chain uses TRBV15 with TRBJ2-5; D is unclear. V was pared by 0 bases and J by 5 bases, with 10 bases between. The CDR3 has 14 residues. Germline V gives CDR1 LNHNV, CDR2 YYDKDF (reference sequence).

This chain links TRBV28 with TRBJ2-5; tentatively, D is TRBD1 (6 bases). The CDR3 is made up of 16 amino acids. Germline V CDR1 and CDR2: MDHEN, SYDVKM. V lost 3 bases and J 1 base, leaving 15 bases between the germline ends. The chain's CDR3 is CASSFGSGQLQETQYF. The CDR3 DNA reads TGTGCCAGCAGTTTTGGATCGGGACAACTCCAAGAGACCCAGTACTTC.

This clonotype appeared a few times. The DNA of the CDR3 is TGTGCCAGCAGCTTACAGGGGCCTGGGGCCAACGTCCTGACTTTC. Translation: CASSLQGPGANVLTF. The V and J genes are TRBV7-2 and TRBJ2-6, with D tentatively TRBD1 (6 bases). Germline assignment: CDR1 SGHTA and CDR2 FQGNSA. Trimming shortened V by 2 bases and J by 2 bases, and 7 bases separated the two germline ends. The CDR3 extends over 15 amino acids.

In its sample, this clonotype was seen a few times. CDR3 amino acids: CSVEDTTYSYEQYF. CDR3 bases: TGCAGCGTTGAAGACACAACCTACTCCTACGAGCAGTACTTC. The rearrangement joins TRBV29-1 to TRBJ2-7, with D unclear. The V gene's germline CDR1 is SQVTM and CDR2 ANQGSEA. The V end lost 0 bases, the J end lost 0 bases, and 9 bases lay between the germline ends. The CDR3 is 14 residues long.